This TCR beta chain is drawn from a study of T-cell memory formation after mild COVID-19. Points from the study as a whole: Proof of SARS-CoV-2 specificity was absent for the second-wave clones that crested on day 37. Later expanders leaned CD4+, whereas day 15 to 85 contracting clones were balanced CD4/CD8.

TCRdb fed the 5' RACE reads into MiXCR, producing one record per CDR3 protein. The sample holds 350,000 to 500,000 distinct CDR3 sequences, around 22% seen once. CDR1 is LGHNA and CDR2 is YNFKEQ in the germline V gene. The CDR3 runs to 15 residues. The junction had 1 base not matched to a gene; V was cut back by 0 bases and J by 2 bases. Regarding this clonotype: Its specificity is not known.

Source material: PBMCs or a T cell subset sorted from them (not recorded which). The V call is TRBV4-2, the J call TRBJ1-1, with 9 positions matching TRBD1. The receptor's source is an adult woman who had mild COVID-19 (a few samples of this study predate the infection). Cell type and time point are not known. The CDR3 DNA reads TGTGCCAGCAGCCAAGAACAGGGGGCAAACACTGAAGCTTTCTTT. The encoded protein is CASSQEQGANTEAFF.